This T cell receptor (beta chain) was identified during a study of identical twins. Study-wide findings and caveats: The same donors were not followed; conclusions instead depended on cross-sectional statistical analysis. Cord blood beta clonotypes that were abundant carried fewer insertions, and memory repertoires showed no such trend.

On this clonotype itself: As yet, its antigen is unknown.

The trim removed 3 bases at V and 8 bases at J, leaving 3 bases unmatched. This CDR3 has 14 amino acids. Unique molecular identifiers were present on the cDNA, and a universal primer site came from template switching. MiXCR was run by TCRdb on the 5' RACE reads, yielding one entry per CDR3 protein. The sample contains around 550,000 distinct CDR3 sequences, approximately 16% of which appear only once. Healthy Caucasian donors formed the entire cohort. These records were also assigned to another study, of yellow fever vaccine responses in identical twins.

The chain links TRBV12-3 or TRBV12-4 to TRBJ1-6; 8 nucleotides align to TRBD1. The clonotype originates from a woman under 30 in good health. Sequencing was carried out using CD4+ T cells sorted from blood. CDR3 protein: CASSLTGVHSPLHF. The CDR3 DNA reads TGTGCCAGCAGTTTGACAGGGGTTCATTCACCCCTCCACTTT.